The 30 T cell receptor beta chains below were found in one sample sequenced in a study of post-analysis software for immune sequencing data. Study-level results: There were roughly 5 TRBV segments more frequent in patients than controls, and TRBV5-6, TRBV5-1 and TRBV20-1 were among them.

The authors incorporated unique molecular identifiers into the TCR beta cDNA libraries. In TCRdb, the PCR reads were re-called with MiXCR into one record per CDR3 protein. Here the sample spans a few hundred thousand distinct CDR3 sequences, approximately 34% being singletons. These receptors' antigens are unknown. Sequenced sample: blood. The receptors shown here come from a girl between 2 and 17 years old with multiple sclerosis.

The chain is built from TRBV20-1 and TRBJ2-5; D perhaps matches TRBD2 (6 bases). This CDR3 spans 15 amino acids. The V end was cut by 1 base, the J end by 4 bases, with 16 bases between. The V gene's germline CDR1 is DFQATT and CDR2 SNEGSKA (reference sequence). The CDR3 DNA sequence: TGCAGTGCTAGAGCCCGGGGGTCCTTACTAGAGACCCAGTACTTC. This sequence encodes CSARARGSLLETQYF.

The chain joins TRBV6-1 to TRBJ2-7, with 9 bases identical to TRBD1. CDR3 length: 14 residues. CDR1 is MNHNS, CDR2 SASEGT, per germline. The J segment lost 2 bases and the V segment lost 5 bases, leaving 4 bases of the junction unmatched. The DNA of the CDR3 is TGTGCCAGCAGTACAGGGGGCTTCCCCTACGAGCAGTACTTC. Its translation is CASSTGGFPYEQYF.

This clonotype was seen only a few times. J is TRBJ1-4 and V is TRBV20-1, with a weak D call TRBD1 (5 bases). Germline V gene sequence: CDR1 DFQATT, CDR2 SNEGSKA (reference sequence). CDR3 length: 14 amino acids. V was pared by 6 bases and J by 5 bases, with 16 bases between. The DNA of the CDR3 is TGCAGTGCACCTAACCAGGAGGGGAATGAAAAACTGTTTTTT. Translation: CSAPNQEGNEKLFF.

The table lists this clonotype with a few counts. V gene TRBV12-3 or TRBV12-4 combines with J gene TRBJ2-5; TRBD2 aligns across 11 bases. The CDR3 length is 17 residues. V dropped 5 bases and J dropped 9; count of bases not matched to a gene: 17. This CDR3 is CASSPSSGGSSRVAQYF. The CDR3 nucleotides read TGTGCCAGCAGTCCATCTAGCGGGGGGAGCTCAAGAGTGGCCCAGTACTTC.

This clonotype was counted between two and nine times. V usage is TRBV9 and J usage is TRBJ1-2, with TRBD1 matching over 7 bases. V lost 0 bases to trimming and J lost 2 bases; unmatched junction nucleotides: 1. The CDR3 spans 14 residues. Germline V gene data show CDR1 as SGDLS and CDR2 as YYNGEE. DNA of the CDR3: TGTGCCAGCAGCGTAGGGGGACAGAACTATGGCTACACCTTC. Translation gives CASSVGGQNYGYTF.

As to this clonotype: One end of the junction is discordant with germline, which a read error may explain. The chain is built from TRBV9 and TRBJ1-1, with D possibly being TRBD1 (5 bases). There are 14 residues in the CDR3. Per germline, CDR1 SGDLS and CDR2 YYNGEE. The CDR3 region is CASSPGPRAPEVFF. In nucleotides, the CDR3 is TGTGCCAGCAGCCCCGGTCCCAGGGCGCCTGAAGTTTTCTTT.

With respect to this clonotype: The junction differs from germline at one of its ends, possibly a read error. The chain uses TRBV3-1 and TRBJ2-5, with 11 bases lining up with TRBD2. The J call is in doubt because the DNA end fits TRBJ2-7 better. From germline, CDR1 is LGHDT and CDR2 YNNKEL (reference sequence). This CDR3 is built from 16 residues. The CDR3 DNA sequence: TGTACCAGCAGCCCGGAGACTAGCGGGGAATCCTACGAGCAGTACTTC. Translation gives CTSSPETSGESYEQYF.

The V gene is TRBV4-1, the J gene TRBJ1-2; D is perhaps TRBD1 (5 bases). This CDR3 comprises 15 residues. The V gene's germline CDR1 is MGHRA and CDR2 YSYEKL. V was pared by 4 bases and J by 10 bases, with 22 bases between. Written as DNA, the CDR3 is TGCGCCAGCAGCCCGCTGCAGGGTCTAGGCGTTGACTACACCTTC. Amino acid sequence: CASSPLQGLGVDYTF.

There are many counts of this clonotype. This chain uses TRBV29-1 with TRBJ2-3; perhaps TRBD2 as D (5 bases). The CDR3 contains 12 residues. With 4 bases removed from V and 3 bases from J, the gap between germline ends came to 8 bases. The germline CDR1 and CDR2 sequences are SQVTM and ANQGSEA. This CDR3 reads CSVATGTDTQYF. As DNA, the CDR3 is TGCAGCGTTGCTACGGGGACAGATACGCAGTATTTT.

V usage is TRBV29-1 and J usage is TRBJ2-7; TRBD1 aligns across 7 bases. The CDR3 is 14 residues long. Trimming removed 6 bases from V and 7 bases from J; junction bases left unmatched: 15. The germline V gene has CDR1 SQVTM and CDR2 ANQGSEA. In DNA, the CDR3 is TGCAGCGTCGACCCCGGGGCAGGGGGATTGGAGCAGTACTTC. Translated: CSVDPGAGGLEQYF.

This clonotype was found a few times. This CDR3 reads CASSLVGSETNYGYTF. CDR3 DNA: TGTGCCAGCAGCTTAGTAGGCAGCGAAACTAACTATGGCTACACCTTC. The chain uses TRBV7-9 and TRBJ1-2; D is ambiguous. The germline CDR1 and CDR2 sequences are SEHNR and FQNEAQ (reference sequence). The CDR3 totals 16 residues. Deletions cut 1 base from V and 0 bases from J, with 12 bases between.

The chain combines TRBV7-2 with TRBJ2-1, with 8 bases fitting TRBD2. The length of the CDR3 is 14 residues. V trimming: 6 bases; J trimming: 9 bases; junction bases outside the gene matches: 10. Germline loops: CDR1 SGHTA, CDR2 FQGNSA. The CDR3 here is CASSTGTSLTEQFF. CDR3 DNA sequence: TGTGCCAGCAGTACCGGGACTAGTCTGACTGAGCAGTTCTTC.

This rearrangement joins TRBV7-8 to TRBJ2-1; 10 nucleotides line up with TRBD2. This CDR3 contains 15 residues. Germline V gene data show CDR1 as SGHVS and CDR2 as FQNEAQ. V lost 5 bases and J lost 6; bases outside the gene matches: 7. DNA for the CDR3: TGTGCCAGCAGCCCCGGACTAGCGGCCCTCAATGAGCAGTTCTTC. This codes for CASSPGLAALNEQFF. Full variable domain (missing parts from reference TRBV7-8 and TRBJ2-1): GAGVSQSPRYKVAKRGQDVALRCDPISGHVSLFWYQQALGQGPEFLTYFQNEAQLDKSGLPSDRFFAERPEGSVSTLKIQRTQQEDSAVYLCASSPGLAALNEQFFGPGTRLTVL.

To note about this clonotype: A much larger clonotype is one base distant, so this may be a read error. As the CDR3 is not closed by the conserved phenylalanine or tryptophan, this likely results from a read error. CDR3: CASSPGGFTYEQYC. The CDR3, as DNA: TGTGCCAGCAGCCCCGGGGGGTTTACCTACGAGCAGTACTGC. The rearrangement links TRBV12-3 or TRBV12-4 to TRBJ2-7; the match to TRBD2 covers 7 bases. This CDR3 is built from 14 residues. The V gene end was trimmed by 6 bases and the J gene end by 2 bases; junction bases not matched to a gene: 7.

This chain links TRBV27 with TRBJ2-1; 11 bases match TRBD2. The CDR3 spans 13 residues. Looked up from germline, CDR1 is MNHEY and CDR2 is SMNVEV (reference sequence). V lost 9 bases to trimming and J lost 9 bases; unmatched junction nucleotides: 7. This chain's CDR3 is CASSGGAIPEQFF. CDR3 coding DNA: TGTGCCAGTAGCGGGGGGGCCATCCCTGAGCAGTTCTTC.

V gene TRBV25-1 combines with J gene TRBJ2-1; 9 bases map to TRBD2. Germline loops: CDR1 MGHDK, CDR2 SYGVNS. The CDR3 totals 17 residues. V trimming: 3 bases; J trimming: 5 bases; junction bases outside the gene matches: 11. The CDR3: CASSDPRAGGRHNEQFF. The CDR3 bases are TGTGCCAGCAGTGACCCCCGAGCGGGGGGACGCCACAATGAGCAGTTCTTC. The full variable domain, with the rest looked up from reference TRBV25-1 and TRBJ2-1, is EADIYQTPRYLVIGTGKKITLECSQTMGHDKMYWYQQDPGMELHLIHYSYGVNSTEKGDLSSESTVSRIRTEHFPLTLESARPSHTSQYLCASSDPRAGGRHNEQFFGPGTRLTVL.

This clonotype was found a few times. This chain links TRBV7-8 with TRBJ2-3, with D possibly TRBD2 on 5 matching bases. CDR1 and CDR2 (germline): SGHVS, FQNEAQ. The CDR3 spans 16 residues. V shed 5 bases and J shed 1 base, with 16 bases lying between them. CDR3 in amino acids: CASSPEGHPGTDTQYF. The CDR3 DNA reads TGTGCCAGCAGCCCCGAGGGCCATCCAGGCACAGATACGCAGTATTTT.

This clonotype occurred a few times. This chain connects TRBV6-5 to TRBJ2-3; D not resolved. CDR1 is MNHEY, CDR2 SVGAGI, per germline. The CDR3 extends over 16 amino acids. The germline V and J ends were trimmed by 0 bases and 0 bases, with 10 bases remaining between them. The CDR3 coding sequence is TGTGCCAGCAGTTACTCCCCCCGAAAGAGCACAGATACGCAGTATTTT. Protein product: CASSYSPRKSTDTQYF.

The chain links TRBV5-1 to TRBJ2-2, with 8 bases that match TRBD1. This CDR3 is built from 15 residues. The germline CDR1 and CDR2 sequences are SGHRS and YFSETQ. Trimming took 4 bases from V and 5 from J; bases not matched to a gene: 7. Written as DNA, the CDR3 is TGCGCCAGCAGCCCGGACAGGGCTGGTACCGGGGAGCTGTTTTTT. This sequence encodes CASSPDRAGTGELFF.

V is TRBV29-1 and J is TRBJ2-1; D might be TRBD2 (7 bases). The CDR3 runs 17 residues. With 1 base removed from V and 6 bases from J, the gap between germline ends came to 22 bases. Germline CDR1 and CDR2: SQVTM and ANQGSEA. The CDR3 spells CSVEGWVTGGGVNEQFF. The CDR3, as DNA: TGCAGCGTTGAAGGATGGGTTACGGGCGGGGGCGTCAATGAGCAGTTCTTC.

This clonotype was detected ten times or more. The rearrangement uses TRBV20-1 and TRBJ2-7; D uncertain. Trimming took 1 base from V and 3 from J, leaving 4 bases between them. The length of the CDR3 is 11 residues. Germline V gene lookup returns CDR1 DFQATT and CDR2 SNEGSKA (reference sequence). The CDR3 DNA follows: TGCAGTGCTAGAGGCAGCTACGAGCAGTACTTC. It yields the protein CSARGSYEQYF.

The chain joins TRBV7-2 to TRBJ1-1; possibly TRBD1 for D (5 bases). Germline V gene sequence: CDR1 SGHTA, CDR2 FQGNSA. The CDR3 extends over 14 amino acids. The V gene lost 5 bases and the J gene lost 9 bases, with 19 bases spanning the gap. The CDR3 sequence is CASSPGPQQLKAFF. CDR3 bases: TGTGCCAGCAGCCCGGGACCGCAACAATTGAAAGCTTTCTTT.

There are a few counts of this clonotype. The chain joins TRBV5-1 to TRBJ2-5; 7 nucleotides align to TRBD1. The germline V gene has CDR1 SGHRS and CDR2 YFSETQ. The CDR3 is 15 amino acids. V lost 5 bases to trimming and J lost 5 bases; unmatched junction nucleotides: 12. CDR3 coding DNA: TGCGCCAGCAGTCCCAATAATGACAGGGCGGAGACCCAGTACTTC. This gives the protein CASSPNNDRAETQYF.

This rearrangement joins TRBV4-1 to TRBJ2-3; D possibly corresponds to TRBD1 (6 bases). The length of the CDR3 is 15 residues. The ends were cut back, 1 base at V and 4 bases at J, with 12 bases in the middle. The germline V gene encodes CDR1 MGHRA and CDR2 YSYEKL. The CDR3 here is CASSQVPGAPDTQYF. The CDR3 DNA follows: TGCGCCAGCAGCCAAGTCCCAGGGGCCCCAGATACGCAGTATTTT.

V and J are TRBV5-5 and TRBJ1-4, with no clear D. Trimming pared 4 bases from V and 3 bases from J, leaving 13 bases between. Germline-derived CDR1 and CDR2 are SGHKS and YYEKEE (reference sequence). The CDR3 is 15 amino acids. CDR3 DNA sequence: TGTGCCAGCAGCCTCGCGGTAGCGCCTAATGAAAAACTGTTTTTT. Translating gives CASSLAVAPNEKLFF.

CDR3 bases: TGCAGCACGGCTTTTACTCCCCTCTATAATGAAAAACTGTTTTTT. It is translated as CSTAFTPLYNEKLFF. The genes are TRBV29-1 and TRBJ1-4; D remains ambiguous. Trimming stripped 8 bases from V and 4 bases from J, with 20 bases between. In germline, CDR1 is SQVTM, CDR2 ANQGSEA. The CDR3 contains 15 residues.

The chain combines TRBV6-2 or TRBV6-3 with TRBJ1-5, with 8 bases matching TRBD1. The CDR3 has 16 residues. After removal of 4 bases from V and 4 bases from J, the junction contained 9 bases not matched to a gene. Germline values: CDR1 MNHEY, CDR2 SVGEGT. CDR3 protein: CASSSLRGPLNQPQHF. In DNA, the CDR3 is TGTGCCAGCAGTTCCCTCAGGGGGCCTTTAAATCAGCCCCAGCATTTT.

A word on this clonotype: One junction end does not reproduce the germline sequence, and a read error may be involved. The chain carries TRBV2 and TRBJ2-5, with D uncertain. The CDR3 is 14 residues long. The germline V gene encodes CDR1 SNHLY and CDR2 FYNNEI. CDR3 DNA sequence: TGTGCCAACAGTGGGGAACGGCCGCAAGAGACCCAGTACTTC. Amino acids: CANSGERPQETQYF.

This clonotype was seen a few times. CDR3 DNA: TGTGCCAGCAGCTCCCCCTTTACTAGCGGGGGCGGGAATGAGCAGTTCTTC. It codes for CASSSPFTSGGGNEQFF. V is TRBV5-5 and J is TRBJ2-1; 11 positions match TRBD2. In germline, CDR1 is SGHKS, CDR2 YYEKEE (reference sequence). The CDR3 is made up of 17 amino acids. With V trimmed by 3 bases and J by 7 bases, 12 bases remained unmatched. Complete variable domain (other parts from reference TRBV5-5 and TRBJ2-1): DAGVTQSPTHLIKTRGQQVTLRCSPISGHKSVSWYQQVLGQGPQFIFQYYEKEERGRGNFPDRFSARQFPNYSSELNVNALLLGDSALYLCASSSPFTSGGGNEQFFGPGTRLTVL.

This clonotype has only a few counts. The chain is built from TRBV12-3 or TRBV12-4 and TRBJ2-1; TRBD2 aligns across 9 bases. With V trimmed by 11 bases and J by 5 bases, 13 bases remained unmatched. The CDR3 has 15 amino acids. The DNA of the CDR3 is TGTGCCTCCCGGTTCGGGACTAGCTCTAACAATGAGCAGTTCTTC. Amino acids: CASRFGTSSNNEQFF.